This T cell receptor beta chain was identified in a study of T cell changes during pregnancy in multiple sclerosis. Data came from immunoSEQ multiplex PCR; TCRdb stores just in-frame clones and leaves some out. The sample consists of 100,000 or so clones, roughly 90% of them appearing once. In its sample, this clone was seen once. Germline values: CDR1 DFQATT, CDR2 SNEGSKA (reference sequence). The CDR3 contains 10 residues. Trimming took 6 bases from V and 13 from J, leaving 15 bases between them. The TCR was taken from a female donor with multiple sclerosis, enrolled in a pregnancy study. The V and J genes are TRBV20-1 and TRBJ1-2; TRBD1 might be the D (5 bases). The sequencing here drew on peripheral blood, taken after pregnancy. CDR3: CSAAQAQGTF. The DNA of the CDR3 is TGCAGTGCCGCCCAGGCCCAGGGCACCTTC.